The 25 T cell receptor beta chains in this list originate from one sample, sequenced in a study of CD8 T cells in ankylosing spondylitis (dated by TCRdb to about 2017). Library creation used 5' RACE. Sequencing was carried out with an Illumina HiSeq 2500. In-frame beta chains were kept once TCRdb had trimmed the public reads at Q25 with fastp and called clones with MiXCR. Each record represents a unique CDR3 protein, reported with the most common genes and DNA among its rows. The table for this sample lists about 340,000 distinct CDR3 sequences; roughly 22% of them were counted only once. Clones ranked in the top ten supply less than 15% of the sample. Material for sequencing was blood, either unsorted or a sorted T cell fraction (not recorded which). Every receptor here comes from a male donor with ankylosing spondylitis or in good health (not recorded which).

This clonotype was observed a handful of times. The chain carries TRBV7-9 and TRBJ2-1, with no clear D. Germline V gives CDR1 SEHNR, CDR2 FQNEAQ (reference sequence). Trimming shortened V by 6 bases and J by 7 bases, and 13 bases separated the two germline ends. CDR3 length: 13 amino acids. CDR3 protein: CASSHPGANEQFF. CDR3 nucleotides: TGTGCCAGCAGTCACCCAGGTGCGAATGAGCAGTTCTTC.

This clonotype has ten or more counts. This chain joins TRBV12-3 or TRBV12-4 and TRBJ2-7; TRBD1 is a possible D gene (6 bases). The V gene lost 4 bases and the J gene lost 0 bases, with 13 bases spanning the gap. The CDR3 runs 15 residues. The CDR3: CASSSGTPVSYEQYF. CDR3 in DNA: TGTGCCAGCAGTTCCGGGACACCAGTCTCCTACGAGCAGTACTTC.

The chain joins TRBV29-1 to TRBJ2-1, with TRBD2 matching over 15 bases. Per the germline V gene, CDR1 is SQVTM and CDR2 is ANQGSEA. The ends lost 6 bases at V and 9 bases at J; junction bases unmatched: 12. This CDR3 spans 16 amino acids. The CDR3 loop reads CSVAGLAGGLFGEQFF. For the CDR3, the DNA is TGCAGCGTAGCGGGACTAGCGGGGGGCCTATTTGGTGAGCAGTTCTTC.

The V and J genes are TRBV6-5 and TRBJ2-7; no reliable D call. The CDR3 consists of 12 residues. V lost 2 bases and J lost 4, with 6 bases in between. Germline V gene data show CDR1 as MNHEY and CDR2 as SVGAGI. The CDR3 nucleotides read TGTGCCAGCAGTTACACGCGTTACGAGCAGTACTTC. Its protein product is CASSYTRYEQYF.

Worth noting for this clonotype: A read error may account for a junction end that differs from germline. This chain uses TRBV4-1 with TRBJ2-7, with D perhaps given as TRBD1 or TRBD2 (6 bases each). The CDR3 sequence is 15 residues long. Germline-derived CDR1 and CDR2 are MGHRA and YSYEKL. This CDR3 reads CASSPEQGLLYKQYF. The CDR3 DNA sequence: TGCGCCAGCAGTCCAGAACAGGGACTCCTCTACAAGCAGTACTTC.

This chain connects TRBV11-2 to TRBJ2-5, with TRBD2 as a possible D gene (6 bases). The V gene's germline CDR1 is SGHAT and CDR2 FQNNGV. This CDR3 is 15 amino acids long. Between the trimmed V and J ends, which lost 4 bases and 5 bases, there was a span of 17 bases. The CDR3 nucleotides are TGTGCCAGCAGCTCACGACTAGAGGTCGGGGAGACCCAGTACTTC. Amino acid sequence: CASSSRLEVGETQYF. Full variable domain (missing parts from reference TRBV11-2 and TRBJ2-5): EAGVAQSPRYKIIEKRQSVAFWCNPISGHATLYWYQQILGQGPKLLIQFQNNGVVDDSQLPKDRFSAERLKGVDSTLKIQPAKLEDSAVYLCASSSRLEVGETQYFGPGTRLLVL.

The gene calls are TRBV6-5 and TRBJ2-3, with 10 positions matching TRBD2. Per germline, CDR1 MNHEY and CDR2 SVGAGI. The junction had 5 bases not matched to a gene; V was cut back by 2 bases and J by 6 bases. This CDR3 has 15 residues. CDR3 DNA: TGTGCCAGCAGTTACCTGGGACTAGCGAGGGATACGCAGTATTTT. Translated: CASSYLGLARDTQYF.

CDR3 sequence reads: CASSGNYGYTF. The CDR3 DNA reads TGCGCCAGCAGCGGTAACTATGGCTACACCTTC. The J gene is TRBJ1-2, the V gene TRBV4-1; no firm D call. V dropped 5 bases and J dropped 1 base, with 2 bases sitting between them. This CDR3 spans 11 amino acids. In germline, CDR1 is MGHRA, CDR2 YSYEKL.

With respect to this clonotype: Compared with germline, one end of the junction differs, possibly owing to a read error. V and J are TRBV7-7 and TRBJ2-1; a weak D match, TRBD2 (6 bases). Germline CDR1 is SSHAT and CDR2 is FNYEAQ (reference sequence). The CDR3 has 14 amino acids. CDR3 region: CASSLAEGNNEQFF. DNA of the CDR3: TGTGCTAGCAGCTTAGCGGAGGGAAACAATGAGCAGTTCTTC.

This clonotype was picked up a small number of times. The chain combines TRBV12-3 or TRBV12-4 with TRBJ2-1; 8 bases align to TRBD2. V shed 5 bases and J 3 bases; nucleotides not matched to a gene: 3. The CDR3 contains 14 residues. CDR3 in amino acids: CASSRGGLYNEQFF. CDR3 DNA: TGTGCCAGCAGTCGGGGGGGCCTCTACAATGAGCAGTTCTTC.

This clonotype came up a few times. The chain carries TRBV11-2 and TRBJ2-7; TRBD1 matches 8 bases. The CDR3 consists of 14 residues. Germline-derived CDR1 and CDR2 are SGHAT and FQNNGV. V lost 3 bases and J lost 3; bases outside the gene matches: 4. CDR3 bases: TGTGCCAGCAGCTTTGACAGGGGTTACTACGAGCAGTACTTC. Translation gives CASSFDRGYYEQYF.

This clonotype was found a few times. The rearrangement links TRBV12-3 or TRBV12-4 to TRBJ2-7; 10 bases match TRBD2. The CDR3 is 14 residues long. With 5 bases clipped from V and 6 bases from J, the junction kept 7 bases outside the gene matches. The CDR3: CASSHLAGVGEQYF. In DNA form, the CDR3 reads TGTGCCAGCAGTCACCTAGCGGGGGTGGGCGAGCAGTACTTC.

This clonotype was counted between two and nine times. The chain employs TRBV9 and TRBJ2-5, with 7 bases aligning to TRBD1. CDR3 length equals 14 residues. Germline V gene sequence: CDR1 SGDLS, CDR2 YYNGEE. Trimming cost V 4 bases and J 5 bases; bases outside gene matches: 8. CDR3 bases: TGTGCCAGCAGCACCCAGACAGGGCGGGAGACCCAGTACTTC. Its protein is CASSTQTGRETQYF.

This chain links TRBV11-1 with TRBJ2-1; D possibly corresponds to TRBD1 (7 bases). The V gene's germline CDR1 is SGHAT and CDR2 FQDESV (reference sequence). Trimming pared 1 base from V and 0 bases from J, leaving 25 bases between. This CDR3 contains 21 residues. CDR3 in amino acids: CASSLVGTLGAGGSSYNEQFF. The CDR3 nucleotides read TGTGCCAGCAGCTTAGTTGGGACTTTAGGGGCAGGGGGGAGCTCCTACAATGAGCAGTTCTTC.

This clonotype was picked up a small number of times. The chain is built from TRBV29-1 and TRBJ2-1, with TRBD1 identical over 8 bases. The V gene end was trimmed by 7 bases and the J gene end by 7 bases; junction bases not matched to a gene: 6. The CDR3 is made up of 12 amino acids. Germline V gives CDR1 SQVTM, CDR2 ANQGSEA. CDR3 bases: TGCAGCGGGGACAGGAGGGCAAATGAGCAGTTCTTC. Translation gives CSGDRRANEQFF.

V is TRBV29-1 and J is TRBJ2-1; 12 bases match TRBD1. V dropped 8 bases and J dropped 8; count of bases not matched to a gene: 13. The CDR3 extends over 15 amino acids. Germline V gene sequence: CDR1 SQVTM, CDR2 ANQGSEA. The CDR3 nucleotides read TGCAGCACCTCCAACCGGGACAGGGGGCTCGATGAGCAGTTCTTC. Translated: CSTSNRDRGLDEQFF.

V usage is TRBV19 and J usage is TRBJ2-1, with 12 bases identical to TRBD2. Per germline, CDR1 LNHDA and CDR2 SQIVND (reference sequence). The junction had 5 bases not matched to a gene; V was cut back by 6 bases and J by 2 bases. The CDR3 covers 16 residues. CDR3 amino acids: CASSTTSGGPYNEQFF. Written as DNA, the CDR3 is TGTGCCAGTAGCACGACTAGCGGGGGACCCTACAATGAGCAGTTCTTC.

The sample holds a few counts of this clonotype. The V call is TRBV7-9, the J call TRBJ2-2; D call uncertain. V lost 8 bases, J lost 0 bases, and 7 bases lay in between. The V gene's germline CDR1 is SEHNR and CDR2 FQNEAQ (reference sequence). The CDR3 totals 13 residues. For the CDR3, the DNA is TGTGCCAGCGAGCTCCCGAACACCGGGGAGCTGTTTTTT. Protein: CASELPNTGELFF.

This clonotype was seen only a few times. The chain links TRBV7-9 to TRBJ2-7, with a possible D match to TRBD2 (6 bases). In germline, CDR1 is SEHNR, CDR2 FQNEAQ (reference sequence). The ends were cut back, 7 bases at V and 4 bases at J, with 14 bases in the middle. The CDR3 has 13 amino acids. The CDR3 loop reads CASTLGGGYEQYF. CDR3 in DNA: TGTGCCAGCACCCTGGGGGGAGGTTACGAGCAGTACTTC.

This rearrangement joins TRBV6-4 to TRBJ2-3; 8 nucleotides match TRBD2. The CDR3 spans 14 residues. Germline V CDR1 and CDR2: MRHNA, SNTAGT. Germline trimming cut 8 bases from V and 0 bases from J; bases unmatched to any gene: 4. CDR3 DNA: TGTGCCAGCGCGGAGCGGGGGAGCACAGATACGCAGTATTTT. This codes for CASAERGSTDTQYF.

This clonotype was counted many times. This CDR3 reads CASSLGGVSTEAFF. The CDR3 bases are TGTGCCAGCAGTTTAGGGGGGGTTAGTACTGAAGCTTTCTTT. The rearrangement uses TRBV12-3 or TRBV12-4 and TRBJ1-1, with TRBD1 as a possible D gene (5 bases). Between the trimmed V and J ends, which lost 1 base and 5 bases, there was a span of 11 bases. CDR3 length equals 14 residues.

This clonotype was observed many times. The chain combines TRBV29-1 with TRBJ2-6; no clear D gene. The CDR3 runs 13 residues. Between the trimmed V and J ends, which lost 6 bases and 0 bases, there was a span of 6 bases. The germline V gene has CDR1 SQVTM and CDR2 ANQGSEA. The CDR3 loop reads CSVVPSGANVLTF. The CDR3, as DNA: TGCAGCGTGGTCCCCTCTGGGGCCAACGTCCTGACTTTC.

J is TRBJ2-5 and V is TRBV27; 10 bases are a match to TRBD2. In germline, CDR1 is MNHEY, CDR2 SMNVEV (reference sequence). The CDR3 covers 17 residues. Germline trimming cut 6 bases from V and 4 bases from J; bases unmatched to any gene: 14. The chain's CDR3 is CASRISGGNTLLETQYF. The CDR3 DNA follows: TGTGCCAGCAGGATTAGCGGGGGGAACACCCTACTAGAGACCCAGTACTTC.

The rearrangement joins TRBV11-2 to TRBJ2-7; perhaps TRBD1 as D (6 bases). The V and J ends lost 3 bases and 2 bases respectively, with 14 bases between them. Germline lookup yields CDR1 SGHAT and CDR2 FQNNGV. CDR3 length: 15 residues. CDR3 bases: TGTGCCAGCAGCTTCTTGACAGGACGCCCCTACGAGCAGTACTTC. As protein: CASSFLTGRPYEQYF.

This chain links TRBV2 with TRBJ2-1, with a possible D match to TRBD1 (6 bases). Germline CDR1 is SNHLY and CDR2 is FYNNEI. The V end lost 4 bases, the J end lost 7 bases, and 11 bases lay between the germline ends. CDR3 size: 13 residues. The CDR3 is CASSGGQRNEQFF. Written as DNA, the CDR3 is TGTGCCAGCAGTGGAGGACAGCGAAATGAGCAGTTCTTC.